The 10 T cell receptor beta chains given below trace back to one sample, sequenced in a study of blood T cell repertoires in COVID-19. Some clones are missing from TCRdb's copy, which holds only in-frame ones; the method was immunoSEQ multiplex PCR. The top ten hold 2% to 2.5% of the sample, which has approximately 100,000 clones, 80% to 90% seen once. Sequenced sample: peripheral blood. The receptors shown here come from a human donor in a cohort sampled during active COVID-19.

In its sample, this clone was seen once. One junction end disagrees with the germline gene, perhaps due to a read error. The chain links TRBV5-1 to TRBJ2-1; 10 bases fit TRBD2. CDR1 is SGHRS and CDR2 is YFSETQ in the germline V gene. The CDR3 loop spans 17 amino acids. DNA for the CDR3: TGCGCCAGCAGCCCGGCCGGGGTAGCGGGAGGCTACGATGAGCAGTTCTTC. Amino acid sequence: CASSPAGVAGGYDEQFF.

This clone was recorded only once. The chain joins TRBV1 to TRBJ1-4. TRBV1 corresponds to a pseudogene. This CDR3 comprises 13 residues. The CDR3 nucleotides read TGCACCAGCAGGGGGGGAGAAAGTGAAAAACTGTTTTTT. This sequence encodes CTSRGGESEKLFF.

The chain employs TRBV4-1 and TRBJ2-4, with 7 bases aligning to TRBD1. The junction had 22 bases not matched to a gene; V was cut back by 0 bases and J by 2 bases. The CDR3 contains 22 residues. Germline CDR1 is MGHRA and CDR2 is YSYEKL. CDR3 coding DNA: TGCGCCAGCAGCCAAGATCGGAAGGGACAGTTGGGGACCGGGATACCCAAAAACATTCAGTACTTC. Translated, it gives CASSQDRKGQLGTGIPKNIQYF.

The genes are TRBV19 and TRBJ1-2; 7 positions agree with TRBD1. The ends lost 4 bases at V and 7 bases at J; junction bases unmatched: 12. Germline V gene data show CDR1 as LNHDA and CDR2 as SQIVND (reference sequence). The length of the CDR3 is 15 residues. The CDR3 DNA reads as TGTGCCAGTAGTACTACCCCGGACAGGTCACTTGGCTACACCTTC. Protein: CASSTTPDRSLGYTF.

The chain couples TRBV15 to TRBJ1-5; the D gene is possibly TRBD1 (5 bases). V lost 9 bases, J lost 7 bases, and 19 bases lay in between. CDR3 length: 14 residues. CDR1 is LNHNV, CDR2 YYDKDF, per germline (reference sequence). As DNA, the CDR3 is TGTGCCACTGGCCCCGGGGGATTTTCCCAGCCCCAGCATTTT. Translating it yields CATGPGGFSQPQHF. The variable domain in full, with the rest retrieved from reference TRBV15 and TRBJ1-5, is DAMVIQNPRYQVTQFGKPVTLSCSQTLNHNVMYWYQQKSSQAPKLLFHYYDKDFNNEADTPDNFQSRRPNTSFCFLDIRSPGLGDTAMYLCATGPGGFSQPQHFGDGTRLSIL.

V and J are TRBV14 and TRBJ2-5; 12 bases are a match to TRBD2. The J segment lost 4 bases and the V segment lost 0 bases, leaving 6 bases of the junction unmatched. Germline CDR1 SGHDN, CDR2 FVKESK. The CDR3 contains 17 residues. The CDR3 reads CASSQDKRLAGAETQYF. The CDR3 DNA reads TGTGCCAGCAGCCAAGATAAACGACTAGCGGGGGCAGAGACCCAGTACTTC.

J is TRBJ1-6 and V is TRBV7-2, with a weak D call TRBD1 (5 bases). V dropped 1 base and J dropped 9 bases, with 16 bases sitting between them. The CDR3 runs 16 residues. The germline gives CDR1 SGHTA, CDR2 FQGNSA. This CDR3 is CASSLGMGGVGSPLHF. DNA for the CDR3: TGTGCCAGCAGCTTAGGGATGGGAGGGGTTGGTTCACCCCTCCACTTT.

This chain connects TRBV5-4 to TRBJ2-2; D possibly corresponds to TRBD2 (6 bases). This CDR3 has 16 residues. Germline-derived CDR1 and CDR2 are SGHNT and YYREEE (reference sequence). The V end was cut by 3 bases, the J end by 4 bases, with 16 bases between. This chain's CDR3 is CASSSGTLGGTGELFF. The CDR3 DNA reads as TGTGCCAGCAGCTCGGGAACTTTGGGGGGCACCGGGGAGCTGTTTTTT.

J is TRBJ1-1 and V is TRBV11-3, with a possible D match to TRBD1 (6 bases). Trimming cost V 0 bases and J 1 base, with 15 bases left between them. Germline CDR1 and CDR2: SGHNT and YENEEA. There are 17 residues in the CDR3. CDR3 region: CASSLDSLPGANTEAFF. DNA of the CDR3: TGTGCCAGCAGCTTAGATTCCCTACCAGGGGCGAACACTGAAGCTTTCTTT.

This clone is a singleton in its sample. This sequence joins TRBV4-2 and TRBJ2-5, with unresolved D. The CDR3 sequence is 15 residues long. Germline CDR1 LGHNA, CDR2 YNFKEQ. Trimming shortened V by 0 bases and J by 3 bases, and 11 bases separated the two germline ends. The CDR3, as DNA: TGTGCCAGCAGCCAAGAGGGCCAGAGCAAAGAGACCCAGTACTTC. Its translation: CASSQEGQSKETQYF.